This T cell receptor (beta chain) was recorded in a study of graft-versus-host responses after intestinal transplantation. Overall study: Each of the recipients got a multivisceral, liver-intestinal, or isolated intestinal transplant.

Study conclusions and caveats: Peak circulating GvH clone levels tracked with early post-transplant HvG declines.

Clones were read by immunoSEQ multiplex PCR, and TCRdb kept only the in-frame ones, dropping some. The table lists over 75,000 clones, less than 90% of them singletons. For this clone: No antigen is known for it.

The clonotype originates from a human donor who was the organ donor for an intestinal transplant. The input for sequencing was unstimulated CD4+ T cells sorted from spleen or lymph node cells, taken before transplant.

The DNA of the CDR3 is TGTGCCAGCTCACTGCTGAGCGGGCAAGAGACCCAGTACTTC. The encoded protein is CASSLLSGQETQYF. The chain couples TRBV18 to TRBJ2-5; weak D call: TRBD2 (6 bases). The CDR3 has 14 residues. Per germline, CDR1 KGHSH and CDR2 LQKENI. Deletions cut 4 bases from V and 2 bases from J, with 11 bases between.